By sample share, the clone carrying this TCR beta chain is medium-sized (0.01 to 0.1%). What it binds is not known. This specimen belongs to a study of vaccination and CD4 T cells after COVID-19. Once obtained from cultured CD4+ T cells, the DNA was sequenced using the Oncomine TCR Beta short-read assay. TCRdb re-called the PCR reads through MiXCR, storing one row per CDR3 protein. The repertoire has fewer than 13,000 distinct CDR3 sequences, 25% to 40% of them found once; the top ten carry about 10%. As to treatment: approximately 9-day PBMC culture with coronavirus spike peptide pools or control peptides (ViraFEST assay). CDR3 length: 14 residues. Trimming took 5 bases from V and 8 from J; bases not matched to a gene: 9. CDR1 is SGHTA, CDR2 FQGTGA, per germline.

The sample was CD4+ T cells from blood, cultured in vitro. This sequence was found in a human donor who had recovered from COVID-19. The rearrangement joins TRBV7-3 to TRBJ1-2, with 9 bases that match TRBD1. The CDR3 region is CASSAQQGAGGYTF. CDR3 DNA: TGTGCCAGCAGCGCGCAACAGGGGGCGGGAGGCTACACCTTC.